The 26 T cell receptor beta chains below all came from one sample that was sequenced in a study of tissue T cells after allogeneic stem cell transplantation (dated by TCRdb to the early 2020s). Library creation used the immunoSEQ multiplex PCR assay. The clones in this table, taken by TCRdb from immuneACCESS, are in-frame only. Not every clone is retained; where verified, under half of the shortfall comes from an unresolved V gene, and the cause of the rest is unknown. The sample profile shows approximately 22,000 clones; around 77% of them were found once. The ten top clones hold around 0.66% of the sample. The sequenced sample was spleen. Every receptor here comes from a female BALB/c mouse in good health. The MHC haplotype for this mouse line is H2-d.

This clone was seen just once. All gene names here are mouse names. The read falls 1 residue short of the CDR3 end, and the missing part is taken from the germline J gene. V is TRBV13-1 and J is TRBJ2-5; D is undetermined. This CDR3 region has 14 residues. V was pared by 2 bases and J by 1 base, with 8 bases between. In germline, CDR1 is NSHNY, CDR2 SYGAGN. This CDR3 is CASSDHQHQDTQYF. The CDR3 DNA, read in part, is TGTGCCAGCAGTGACCACCAGCACCAAGACACCCAGTAC.

On this clone: Gene names are the mouse ones. Read coverage stops 1 residue before the CDR3 terminus; the germline J gene supplies the remainder. The gene calls are TRBV13-3 and TRBJ2-2; D possibly corresponds to TRBD1 (5 bases). The CDR3 has 15 amino acids. Germline CDR1 reads NNHDY; CDR2 reads SYVADS. Deletions cut 1 base from V and 1 base from J, with 8 bases between. CDR3 bases read: TGTGCCAGCAGTGATACCAGGGAAAACACCGGGCAGCTCTAC. This codes for CASSDTRENTGQLY. The CDR3 reads in full as CASSDTRENTGQLYF.

Points on this clone: The gene symbols are mouse symbols. Read coverage stops 1 residue before the CDR3 terminus; the germline J gene supplies the remainder. This chain uses TRBV29 with TRBJ2-7; 8 bases are shared with TRBD2. The V gene end was trimmed by 11 bases and the J gene end by 4 bases; junction bases not matched to a gene: 7. This CDR3 is built from 12 residues. The germline gives CDR1 MSHET, CDR2 SYDVDS. The sequenced CDR3 bases are TGTGCTGTGGTTACTGGGGGATATGAACAGTAC. Translating it yields CAVVTGGYEQY. The entire CDR3 reads CAVVTGGYEQYF.

Comments on this clone: All gene names here are mouse names. The CDR3 end lies 1 residue beyond the end of the read and is filled in from the germline J gene. V usage is TRBV4 and J usage is TRBJ1-1; a possible D gene is TRBD1 (5 bases). The length of the CDR3 is 14 residues. V lost 4 bases and J lost 1, with 10 bases in between. Germline V gives CDR1 LGHDT, CDR2 YNNKQL (reference sequence). The CDR3 region is CASSFREGNTEVFF. CDR3 bases read: TGTGCCAGCAGCTTCAGGGAGGGGAACACAGAAGTCTTC.

As to this clone: Any gene name here is a mouse gene name. The read is 1 residue too short to cover the CDR3 end, so that end is filled in from the germline J gene. The genes are TRBV20 and TRBJ2-2, with D perhaps given as TRBD1 or TRBD2 (5 bases each). V lost 1 base, J lost 3 bases, and 6 bases lay in between. Germline lookup yields CDR1 GFQATS and CDR2 STVNSAI. The CDR3 length is 13 residues. The CDR3 DNA, read in part, is TGTGGTGCTAGGGCGGGACACACCGGGCAGCTCTAC. Its protein is CGARAGHTGQLY. The full CDR3 is CGARAGHTGQLYF.

About this clone itself: Gene names denote mouse genes. The CDR3 sequence: CASQQGAGEQYF. CDR3 bases read: TGTGCCAGCCAACAGGGGGCGGGGGAACAGTAC. The J gene is TRBJ2-7, the V gene TRBV24, with 9 bases identical to TRBD1. The read terminates 1 residue before the CDR3 end, so the remaining end is supplied by the germline J gene. J was trimmed by 7 bases and V by 8 bases; bases with no gene match: 6. Germline V gene sequence: CDR1 KGHTA, CDR2 FRNEEI. The CDR3 totals 12 residues.

As for this clone: Gene labels here are mouse ones. The part of the CDR3 DNA that was read is TGTGCCAGCAGCTACGACTGGGGGGGCGGTGCAGAAACGCTGTAT. Its translation: CASSYDWGGGAETLY. The whole CDR3 protein is CASSYDWGGGAETLYF. The chain has TRBV4 and TRBJ2-3; 12 nucleotides align to TRBD2. The read ends 1 residue early relative to the CDR3; the germline J gene fills the gap. Germline trimming cut 3 bases from V and 1 base from J; bases unmatched to any gene: 2. Germline-derived CDR1 and CDR2 are LGHDT and YNNKQL (reference sequence). The length of the CDR3 is 16 residues.

Of note for this clone: The gene names given are mouse names. Sequencing ends 1 residue short of the CDR3 end; the germline J gene provides the rest. The chain carries TRBV13-2 and TRBJ2-3; either TRBD1 or TRBD2 may fit D (5 bases each). Trimming took off 0 bases at V and 0 bases at J, with 11 bases between the two ends. CDR1 is NNHNN, CDR2 SYGAGS, per germline (reference sequence). This CDR3 is built from 16 residues. CDR3 protein: CASGDEVGPSAETLYF. The sequenced CDR3 bases are TGTGCCAGCGGTGATGAGGTGGGGCCTAGTGCAGAAACGCTGTAT.

To note about this clone: Genes and germline are mouse. The CDR3 extends 1 residue past the end of the read, so its final part is completed from the germline J gene. The rearrangement links TRBV19 to TRBJ2-7; perhaps TRBD1 as D (5 bases). Trimming pared 0 bases from V and 3 bases from J, leaving 7 bases between. CDR1 is FNHDT and CDR2 is SITEND in the germline V gene (reference sequence). The CDR3 has 13 residues. The sequenced CDR3 bases are TGTGCCAGCAGTATAGCGGACAACTATGAACAGTAC. Translation gives CASSIADNYEQY. The whole CDR3 sequence is CASSIADNYEQYF.

As concerns this clone: Genes and germline are mouse. The CDR3 end falls 1 residue outside the read, so it is completed with the germline J gene. The V and J genes are TRBV1 and TRBJ2-3; TRBD2 agrees at 11 bases. Germline CDR1 and CDR2: NSQYPW and LRSPGD (reference sequence). V was pared by 1 base and J by 1 base, with 4 bases of the junction left unmatched. The CDR3 has 17 amino acids. CDR3 region: CTCSAAGTGGGAETLYF. The sequenced CDR3 bases are TGCACCTGCAGTGCAGCCGGGACTGGGGGTGGTGCAGAAACGCTGTAT.

On this clone: These gene names are mouse names. The read finishes 1 residue shy of the CDR3 end, and the germline J gene is used to complete it. The rearrangement links TRBV5 to TRBJ2-5; 10 nucleotides line up with TRBD2. The junction had 0 bases not matched to a gene; V was cut back by 3 bases and J by 3 bases. The CDR3 totals 14 residues. Looked up from germline, CDR1 is LGHNA and CDR2 is YNLKQL (reference sequence). The part of the CDR3 DNA that was read is TGTGCCAGCAGCCAGGGACTGGGGCAAGACACCCAGTAC. Residues: CASSQGLGQDTQY. The full CDR3 is CASSQGLGQDTQYF.

With respect to this clone: The listed genes are named as in mouse. The read terminates 1 residue before the CDR3 end, so the remaining end is supplied by the germline J gene. The chain uses TRBV2 and TRBJ2-3; D possibly corresponds to TRBD1 (5 bases). The V gene's germline CDR1 is LGHNA and CDR2 YSYQKL. This CDR3 comprises 15 residues. V was trimmed by 2 bases and J by 0 bases, leaving 9 bases between them. Here the CDR3 reads CASSQQGPSAETLYF. Incomplete CDR3 DNA: TGTGCCAGCAGCCAACAGGGTCCTAGTGCAGAAACGCTGTAT.

This clone appeared a single time. Mouse gene names and germline throughout. The CDR3 here is CASSIVRGSQNTLYF. The sequenced CDR3 bases are TGTGCCAGCAGTATAGTCAGGGGGAGTCAAAACACCTTGTAC. This chain links TRBV19 with TRBJ2-4; TRBD1 matches 7 bases. The read ends 1 residue shy of where the CDR3 ends; the end is completed using the germline J gene. With 0 bases clipped from V and 0 bases from J, the junction kept 1 base outside the gene matches. The CDR3 extends over 15 amino acids. Per the germline V gene, CDR1 is FNHDT and CDR2 is SITEND (reference sequence).

Of note for this clone: Here the gene names and germline are mouse. The read terminates 1 residue ahead of where the CDR3 ends, so the germline J gene completes it. The gene calls are TRBV20 and TRBJ1-1, with D unclear. Per the germline V gene, CDR1 is GFQATS and CDR2 is STVNSAI. The length of the CDR3 is 13 residues. Trimming took off 0 bases at V and 0 bases at J, with 5 bases between the two ends. The CDR3 sequence is CGARDSANTEVFF. CDR3 DNA (partial): TGTGGTGCTAGGGACAGTGCAAACACAGAAGTCTTC.

Regarding this clone: Gene names and germline refer to mouse. The missing CDR3 end, 1 residue past where the read stops, is filled in from the germline J gene. The chain is built from TRBV29 and TRBJ2-5; 11 positions agree with TRBD2. Losses at the gene ends were 0 bases for V and 2 bases for J; bases not matched to a gene: 1. The length of the CDR3 is 16 residues. Germline CDR1 MSHET, CDR2 SYDVDS. The CDR3 sequence: CASSLSTGGVQDTQYF. The sequenced CDR3 bases are TGTGCTAGCAGTTTATCGACTGGGGGGGTCCAAGACACCCAGTAC.

Comment on this clone: The gene names given are mouse names. CDR3: CASSRTGGNTLYF. Partial CDR3 DNA: TGTGCCAGCAGCCGCACTGGGGGAAACACCTTGTAC. J is TRBJ2-4 and V is TRBV4; TRBD2 agrees at 8 bases. The CDR3 is cut off 1 residue early in the read; its end comes from the germline J gene. CDR3 length: 13 residues. The junction had 3 bases not matched to a gene; V was cut back by 5 bases and J by 5 bases. CDR1 is LGHDT and CDR2 is YNNKQL in the germline V gene (reference sequence).

As for this clone: Genes and germline are mouse. The sequenced part of the CDR3 DNA is TGTGCCAGCAGCCAAGATTCCGGGACAAAAAACACCTTGTAC. As protein: CASSQDSGTKNTLY. In full, the CDR3 reads CASSQDSGTKNTLYF. The chain carries TRBV5 and TRBJ2-4, with a weak D call TRBD1 (6 bases). The read ends 1 residue shy of where the CDR3 ends; the end is completed using the germline J gene. With 0 bases removed from V and 4 bases from J, the gap between germline ends came to 11 bases. Germline V lookup: CDR1 LGHNA, CDR2 YNLKQL (reference sequence). The CDR3 totals 15 residues.

As to this clone: Gene names denote mouse genes. The read finishes 1 residue shy of the CDR3 end, and the germline J gene is used to complete it. V and J are TRBV31 and TRBJ1-4; D is unresolved. Germline assignment: CDR1 GKSSPN and CDR2 SITVG. V was clipped by 4 bases and J by 0 bases, with 9 bases between them. The length of the CDR3 is 14 residues. CDR3 bases read: TGTGCCTGGACTCCGCCGGTTTCCAACGAAAGATTATTT. It translates to CAWTPPVSNERLF. The full CDR3 protein reads CAWTPPVSNERLFF. Supplemented by reference TRBV31 and TRBJ1-4, the full variable domain reads AQTIHQWPVAEIKAVGSPLSLGCTIKGKSSPNLYWYWQATGGTLQQLFYSITVGQVESVVQLNLSASRPKDDQFILSTEKLLLSHSGFYLCAWTPPVSNERLFFGHGTKLSVL.

To note about this clone: Gene names refer to mouse genes. The read terminates 1 residue ahead of where the CDR3 ends, so the germline J gene completes it. The J gene is TRBJ1-2, the V gene TRBV4; D is ambiguous. Trimming removed 4 bases at V and 4 bases at J, with 10 bases between. The CDR3 extends over 13 amino acids. Per the germline V gene, CDR1 is LGHDT and CDR2 is YNNKQL (reference sequence). Partial CDR3 DNA: TGTGCCAGCAGCTTGACAAGAGGCTCCGACTACACC. It is translated as CASSLTRGSDYT. The entire CDR3 protein reads CASSLTRGSDYTF.

Comment on this clone: These gene names are mouse names. The DNA ends 1 residue before the CDR3 does, and the rest of the CDR3 is filled in from the germline J gene. The gene calls are TRBV29 and TRBJ2-1; D is perhaps TRBD1 or TRBD2 (6 bases each). V was trimmed by 5 bases and J by 7 bases, leaving 15 bases between them. There are 14 residues in the CDR3. Germline V gene lookup returns CDR1 MSHET and CDR2 SYDVDS. CDR3 sequence: CASSPAGAEAEQFF. The CDR3 DNA, read in part, is TGTGCTAGCAGTCCCGCGGGGGCTGAGGCTGAGCAGTTC.

On this clone: Germline and genes: mouse. The read stops 1 residue short of the end of the CDR3; the missing end is completed from the germline J gene. The rearrangement uses TRBV14 and TRBJ2-1; TRBD1 is a possible D gene (6 bases). With 2 bases removed from V and 3 bases from J, the gap between germline ends came to 9 bases. The CDR3 totals 14 residues. Germline CDR1 is SGHDT and CDR2 is FRDEAV. Partial CDR3 DNA: TGTGCCAGCAGTTTGGGAGGGGGCTATGCTGAGCAGTTC. Translated: CASSLGGGYAEQF. The whole CDR3 sequence reads CASSLGGGYAEQFF.

As for this clone: Germline and genes here are mouse. The read halts 1 residue ahead of the CDR3 end, with the missing end drawn from the germline J gene. The V gene is TRBV19, the J gene TRBJ2-1; the match to TRBD1 covers 7 bases. V lost 4 bases, J lost 5 bases, and 6 bases stayed unmatched. Germline CDR1 is FNHDT and CDR2 is SITEND (reference sequence). CDR3 length: 14 residues. The sequenced CDR3 bases are TGTGCCAGCAGTCCGGGACAGTTCCATGCTGAGCAGTTC. Amino acid sequence: CASSPGQFHAEQF. The whole CDR3 sequence is CASSPGQFHAEQFF. Using reference TRBV19 and TRBJ2-1 for the parts outside the CDR3, the full variable domain is GGIITQTPKFLIGQEGQKLTLKCQQNFNHDTMYWYRQDSGKGLRLIYYSITENDLQKGDLSEGYDASREKKSSFSLTVTSAQKNEMAVFLCASSPGQFHAEQFFGPGTRLTVL.

A word on this clone: Gene names and germline match the mouse. CDR3 DNA (partial): TGTGCCAGCAGTATTGGGTTCCAAGACACCCAGTAC. It encodes CASSIGFQDTQY. In full, the CDR3 is CASSIGFQDTQYF. The chain recombines TRBV19 with TRBJ2-5; no reliable D call. The read is 1 residue too short to cover the CDR3 end, so that end is filled in from the germline J gene. This CDR3 has 13 residues. V was trimmed by 2 bases and J by 2 bases, leaving 6 bases between them. The germline CDR1 and CDR2 sequences are FNHDT and SITEND (reference sequence). Drawing the rest from reference TRBV19 and TRBJ2-5, the complete variable domain is GGIITQTPKFLIGQEGQKLTLKCQQNFNHDTMYWYRQDSGKGLRLIYYSITENDLQKGDLSEGYDASREKKSSFSLTVTSAQKNEMAVFLCASSIGFQDTQYFGPGTRLLVL.

Details on this clone: Each gene name is a mouse one. The read halts 1 residue ahead of the CDR3 end, with the missing end drawn from the germline J gene. The J gene is TRBJ2-5, the V gene TRBV5; TRBD1 aligns across 8 bases. Germline V lookup: CDR1 LGHNA, CDR2 YNLKQL (reference sequence). After removal of 0 bases from V and 8 bases from J, the junction contained 4 bases not matched to a gene. The CDR3 covers 14 residues. The sequenced part of the CDR3 DNA is TGTGCCAGCAGCCAAGATGACAGGGGTGGCACCCAGTAC. It codes for CASSQDDRGGTQY. The complete CDR3 sequence is CASSQDDRGGTQYF.

To note about this clone: Any gene name here is a mouse gene name. Coverage ceases 1 residue before the CDR3 finishes, and the germline J gene fills in the end. The chain is built from TRBV31 and TRBJ2-4; no reliable D call. Germline V gene sequence: CDR1 GKSSPN, CDR2 SITVG. This CDR3 has 12 amino acids. Trimming took off 0 bases at V and 7 bases at J, with 8 bases between the two ends. The CDR3 sequence: CAWSLLRHTLYF. The part of the CDR3 DNA that was read is TGTGCCTGGAGTCTATTGCGGCACACCTTGTAC.

Remarks on this clone: Gene names refer to mouse genes. The CDR3 is cut off 1 residue early in the read; its end comes from the germline J gene. The chain is built from TRBV29 and TRBJ1-4, with D perhaps matching TRBD1 (6 bases). V lost 6 bases, J lost 4 bases, and 12 bases lay in between. The germline CDR1 and CDR2 sequences are MSHET and SYDVDS. CDR3 length: 14 residues. The DNA read from the CDR3 is TGTGCTAGCAGATCTGACAGGAACAACGAAAGATTATTT. Encoded protein: CASRSDRNNERLF. In full, the CDR3 is CASRSDRNNERLFF.